The next 20 T cell receptor beta chains were all read from a single sample in a study of cytomegalovirus exposure and HLA in healthy donors. PCR used 60 Vbeta primers and 13 Jbeta primers. Assay used: immunoSEQ multiplex PCR; TCRdb lists only in-frame clones, some missing. The data hold around 110,000 clones, with 70% to 85% observed a single time. Material: PBMCs. All receptors come from a man between 60 and 75 years old in good health and CMV-seronegative.

This sequence joins TRBV29-1 and TRBJ2-3; D perhaps matches TRBD1 (5 bases). The CDR3 has 14 residues. Germline lookup yields CDR1 SQVTM and CDR2 ANQGSEA. V lost 2 bases and J lost 4, with 13 bases in between. The CDR3 sequence is CSVERGISADTQYF. The CDR3 nucleotides are TGCAGCGTTGAAAGGGGTATATCGGCAGATACGCAGTATTTT.

This sequence joins TRBV7-9 and TRBJ2-1, with TRBD2 identical over 8 bases. V dropped 5 bases and J dropped 1; count of bases not matched to a gene: 4. Per germline, CDR1 SEHNR and CDR2 FQNEAQ (reference sequence). The CDR3 contains 15 residues. DNA of the CDR3: TGTGCCAGCAGCCCTCGGGGGGGTTCCTACAATGAGCAGTTCTTC. Residues: CASSPRGGSYNEQFF.

This clone showed up just once. Here the CDR3 reads CSVAVRGADTQYF. CDR3 nucleotide sequence: TGCAGCGTTGCGGTCAGGGGTGCAGATACGCAGTATTTT. This chain links TRBV29-1 with TRBJ2-3; D is possibly TRBD1 (6 bases). V gave up 4 bases and J gave up 4 bases, with 12 bases separating them. Germline CDR1 reads SQVTM; CDR2 reads ANQGSEA. The CDR3 spans 13 residues.

The chain joins TRBV23-1 to TRBJ2-7; D gene ambiguous. TRBV23-1 falls under the ORF class, with uncertain function. V was pared by 7 bases and J by 4 bases, with 5 bases between. This CDR3 has 10 residues. The CDR3 DNA reads as TGCGCCAGCATGAGGTACGAGCAGTACGTC. Its translation: CASMRYEQYV.

The chain uses TRBV27 and TRBJ1-2; perhaps TRBD1 as D (5 bases). V lost 5 bases to trimming and J lost 0 bases, with 16 bases between them. Germline V gene sequence: CDR1 MNHEY, CDR2 SMNVEV (reference sequence). The CDR3 has 16 residues. CDR3 in DNA: TGTGCCAGCAGTCCGCTGTACGGACAAACTAACTATGGCTACACCTTC. Encoded protein: CASSPLYGQTNYGYTF.

The chain joins TRBV20-1 to TRBJ1-1; D gene uncertain. Trimming left V 6 bases short and J 2 bases short, with 7 bases between. This CDR3 spans 11 amino acids. Germline lookup yields CDR1 DFQATT and CDR2 SNEGSKA (reference sequence). CDR3 sequence: CSAGDNTEAFF. CDR3 coding DNA: TGCAGTGCGGGAGATAACACTGAAGCTTTCTTT.

The V call is TRBV9, the J call TRBJ1-6; perhaps TRBD1 as D (6 bases). The CDR3 consists of 15 residues. The V gene's germline CDR1 is SGDLS and CDR2 YYNGEE. Trimming pared 3 bases from V and 2 bases from J, leaving 9 bases between. DNA of the CDR3: TGTGCCAGCAGCGACACAGGGACCTATAATTCACCCCTCCACTTT. Translating gives CASSDTGTYNSPLHF.

The V and J genes are TRBV11-3 and TRBJ2-1; D gene ambiguous. The V gene lost 2 bases and the J gene lost 0 bases, with 5 bases spanning the gap. Germline V CDR1 and CDR2: SGHNT, YENEEA. The CDR3 loop spans 14 amino acids. The CDR3 coding sequence is TGTGCCAGCAGCTTAACGGGCTCCTACAATGAGCAGTTCTTC. It is translated as CASSLTGSYNEQFF.

This clone was seen just once. The rearrangement links TRBV4-2 to TRBJ1-1; D not certain. Trimming stripped 5 bases from V and 1 base from J, with 17 bases between. CDR1 LGHNA and CDR2 YNFKEQ come from the germline V gene. The CDR3 runs to 16 residues. The CDR3 DNA reads as TGTGCCAGCAGCGAAGCCCTCTGGAGGGAGAACACTGAAGCTTTCTTT. Protein: CASSEALWRENTEAFF.

This clone came up a few times. The rearrangement uses TRBV5-6 and TRBJ1-6, with TRBD1 matching over 8 bases. The CDR3 contains 16 residues. The germline V gene encodes CDR1 SGHDT and CDR2 YYEEEE. With V trimmed by 3 bases and J by 6 bases, 8 bases remained unmatched. CDR3 nucleotides: TGTGCCAGCAGCTCAATGGGGGGACAGGTTAATTCACCCCTCCACTTT. It codes for CASSSMGGQVNSPLHF. Supplemented by reference TRBV5-6 and TRBJ1-6, the full variable domain reads DAGVTQSPTHLIKTRGQQVTLRCSPKSGHDTVSWYQQALGQGPQFIFQYYEEEERQRGNFPDRFSGHQFPNYSSELNVNALLLGDSALYLCASSSMGGQVNSPLHFGNGTRLTVT.

This chain connects TRBV7-2 to TRBJ2-7, with D uncertain. The CDR3 runs 14 residues. Germline CDR1 reads SGHTA; CDR2 reads FQGNSA. With 1 base removed from V and 0 bases from J, the gap between germline ends came to 7 bases. The CDR3 region has the DNA TGTGCCAGCAGCTTAGATCTGGGCTCCTACGAGCAGTACGTC. It yields the protein CASSLDLGSYEQYV.

This clone was found once. The genes are TRBV7-6 and TRBJ2-7; D is possibly TRBD2 (5 bases). Germline V gives CDR1 SGHVS, CDR2 FNYEAQ. Trimming left V 1 base short and J 3 bases short, with 13 bases between. The length of the CDR3 is 15 residues. The CDR3: CASSLGGTDYYEQYF. CDR3 in DNA: TGTGCCAGCAGCTTAGGCGGAACAGACTACTACGAGCAGTACTTC.

The rearrangement links TRBV5-1 to TRBJ2-7, with D tentatively TRBD2 (5 bases). This CDR3 is built from 15 residues. With 3 bases removed from V and 4 bases from J, the gap between germline ends came to 17 bases. Germline values: CDR1 SGHRS, CDR2 YFSETQ. CDR3 amino acids: CASSSTEGRGYEQYV. The CDR3 nucleotides are TGCGCCAGCAGCTCAACAGAAGGACGGGGTTACGAGCAGTACGTC.

With regard to this clone: Germline and junction disagree at one end, which may indicate a read error. V gene TRBV6-1 combines with J gene TRBJ1-5, with D hard to call. CDR3 length: 13 residues. Germline loops: CDR1 MNHNS, CDR2 SASEGT. The chain's CDR3 is CASREASNQPQHF. For the CDR3, the DNA is TGTGCCAGCAGAGAAGCCTCGAATCAGCCCCAGCATTTT.

The V gene is TRBV7-8, the J gene TRBJ1-1; D remains ambiguous. V was trimmed by 2 bases and J by 6 bases, leaving 4 bases between them. The germline gives CDR1 SGHVS, CDR2 FQNEAQ. This CDR3 has 11 residues. The CDR3 sequence: CASSLYAEAFF. In DNA form, the CDR3 reads TGTGCCAGCAGCTTATATGCTGAAGCTTTCTTT.

The CDR3 protein is CASSSPTSGGHYEQYV. In DNA form, the CDR3 reads TGTGCCAGCAGTTCCCCGACTAGCGGGGGGCACTACGAGCAGTACGTC. The chain carries TRBV28 and TRBJ2-7, with 13 bases identical to TRBD2. The CDR3 length is 16 residues. The germline V gene encodes CDR1 MDHEN and CDR2 SYDVKM. Trimming cost V 4 bases and J 3 bases; bases outside gene matches: 6.

V usage is TRBV7-2 and J usage is TRBJ1-2; 8 positions agree with TRBD1. J lost 7 bases, V lost 5 bases, and 12 bases had no gene match. The CDR3 has 15 amino acids. The germline V gene has CDR1 SGHTA and CDR2 FQGNSA. The CDR3 DNA sequence: TGTGCCAGCAGCCCGGCGGGGACAGGAGGTAGTGGCTACACCTTC. It encodes CASSPAGTGGSGYTF.

Note on this clone: An end of the junction does not agree with germline; a read error may underlie this. The rearrangement joins TRBV30 to TRBJ1-5; a weak D match, TRBD1 (5 bases). Germline assignment: CDR1 GTSNPN and CDR2 SVGIG (reference sequence). CDR3 length: 13 amino acids. The CDR3 DNA sequence: TGTGCCGGGAGAGGGGATAGCAATCAGCCCCAGCATTTT. Its protein product is CAGRGDSNQPQHF.

This clone was observed a few times. The rearrangement links TRBV4-2 to TRBJ1-5; D ambiguous. CDR1 and CDR2 from the germline V gene are LGHNA and YNFKEQ. Trimming removed 3 bases from V and 0 bases from J, with 9 bases in between. This CDR3 spans 15 amino acids. The CDR3 loop reads CASSQRDLSNQPQHF. As DNA, the CDR3 is TGTGCCAGCAGCCAGCGAGATCTTAGCAATCAGCCCCAGCATTTT.

This chain links TRBV2 with TRBJ1-1; tentative D call: TRBD1 (5 bases). Germline V gene lookup returns CDR1 SNHLY and CDR2 FYNNEI. The ends were cut back, 7 bases at V and 0 bases at J, with 9 bases in the middle. This CDR3 region has 13 residues. CDR3 sequence: CASNGGLNTEAFF. CDR3 DNA: TGTGCCAGCAACGGGGGGTTGAACACTGAAGCTTTCTTT.